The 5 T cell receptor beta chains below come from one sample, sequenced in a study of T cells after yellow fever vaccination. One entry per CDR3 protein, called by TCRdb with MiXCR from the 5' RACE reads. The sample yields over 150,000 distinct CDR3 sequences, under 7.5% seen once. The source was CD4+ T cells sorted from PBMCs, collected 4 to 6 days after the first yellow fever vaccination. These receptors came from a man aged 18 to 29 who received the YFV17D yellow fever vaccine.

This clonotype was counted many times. The CDR3, as DNA: TGTGCCATCAGTGAGTCGTTAGGTGATCAGCCCCAGCATTTT. Protein product: CAISESLGDQPQHF. The rearrangement joins TRBV10-3 to TRBJ1-5; D gene unclear. The length of the CDR3 is 14 residues. CDR1 is ENHRY, CDR2 SYGVKD, per germline. V was clipped by 0 bases and J by 5 bases, with 8 bases between them.

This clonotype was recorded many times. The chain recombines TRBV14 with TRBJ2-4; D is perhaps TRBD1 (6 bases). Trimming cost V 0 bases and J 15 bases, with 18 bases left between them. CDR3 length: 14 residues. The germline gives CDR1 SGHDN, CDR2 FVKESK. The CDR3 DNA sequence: TGTGCCAGCAGCCAAGATGCAGGGGTGGGACCACGGTACTTC. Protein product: CASSQDAGVGPRYF.

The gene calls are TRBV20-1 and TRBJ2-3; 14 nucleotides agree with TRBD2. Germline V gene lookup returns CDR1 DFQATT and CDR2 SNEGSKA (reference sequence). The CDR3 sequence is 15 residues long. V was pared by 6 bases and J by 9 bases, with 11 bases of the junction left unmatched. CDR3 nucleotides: TGCAGTGCCGCCGGACTAGCGGGGGGCCGAGACACGCAGTATTTT. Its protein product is CSAAGLAGGRDTQYF.

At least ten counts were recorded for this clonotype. CDR3 coding DNA: TGTGCCAGCAGTTACTCGGCCGGGAAGTACCAAGAGACCCAGTACTTC. Translated: CASSYSAGKYQETQYF. The chain couples TRBV6-2 or TRBV6-3 to TRBJ2-5, with D maybe TRBD2 (5 bases). Germline CDR1 reads MNHEY; CDR2 reads SVGEGT. V lost 0 bases to trimming and J lost 0 bases, with 11 bases between them. CDR3 length: 16 residues.

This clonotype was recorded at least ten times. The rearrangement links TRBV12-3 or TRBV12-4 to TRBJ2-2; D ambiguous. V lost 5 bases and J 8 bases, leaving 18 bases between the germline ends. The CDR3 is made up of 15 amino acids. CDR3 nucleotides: TGTGCCAGCAGTCCTAGACGGACGGCCGTGGGGGAGCTGTTTTTT. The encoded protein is CASSPRRTAVGELFF.